The sequence of this T cell receptor beta chain was determined in a study of blood T cell repertoires in COVID-19. Study background: Samples of COVID-19 (acute and convalescent) were obtained from the United States, Italy and Spain. Nucleic acid was either cDNA or gDNA, and it came from T cells, B-cell-depleted T cells, or PBMCs.

The authors' processing: Reference gene primer amplification gave estimated nucleated cell counts. Here immunoSEQ multiplex PCR was the method, and the copy in TCRdb shows in-frame clones only, minus some. The V and J calls and clone size are taken from that table; D and trimming were inferred from the DNA. The sample gives about 260,000 clones, 85% to 90% of which show up once; roughly 3.3% is in the top ten. The receptor was derived from a woman aged 40 to 55 with acute or convalescent COVID-19. The sample consisted of peripheral blood.

CDR3 DNA sequence: TGCGCCAGCAGCGAACAGGGTCGTGCTGAAGCTTTCTTT. Amino acid sequence: CASSEQGRAEAFF. The chain uses TRBV5-1 and TRBJ1-1, with a tentative D call TRBD1 (6 bases). The ends were cut back, 4 bases at V and 6 bases at J, with 13 bases in the middle. The CDR3 runs to 13 residues. Germline CDR1 and CDR2: SGHRS and YFSETQ.